This T cell receptor beta chain was sequenced for a study of lymphopenia after photon versus proton radiotherapy. The study, taken as a whole, reports: After lymphocyte nadir, photon-treated repertoires showed oligoclonal expansion, especially CD8+ Temra. A bigger post-nadir fall in TCR diversity correlated inversely with survival time in deceased patients. Photon-treated patients lost naive T cells and TCR diversity; proton-treated stayed stable.

Germline values: CDR1 LNHDA, CDR2 SQIVND (reference sequence). Unmatched junction bases numbered 7, after V lost 6 bases and J lost 7 bases. The CDR3 sequence is 14 residues long. Measured with immunoSEQ multiplex PCR; TCRdb has only the in-frame clones, and not every one. In the table there are 25,000 to 30,000 clones, about 87% of which are singletons. Of note for this clone: Its antigen is still unknown.

The material sequenced was peripheral blood, taken from a patient treated with proton-based radiotherapy. The chain combines TRBV19 with TRBJ2-7; 12 bases map to TRBD1. The clonotype comes from an older woman with cholangiocarcinoma. Some clones in this sample may be carry-over from other donors' samples. CDR3 bases: TGTGCCAGTAGCCCGGGACAGGGGGCGAGGGAGCAGTACTTC. It encodes CASSPGQGAREQYF.